This TCR beta chain derives from a study of Ad26.COV2.S vaccination and SARS-CoV-2 variants. To note about this clone: What it binds is not known.

Whole-study findings and limits: There was reportedly substantial breadth in spike-specific CD8+ and CD4+ T cell responses after vaccination. Placebo recipients trailed vaccine recipients in spike-specific TCR breadth.

Using immunoSEQ multiplex PCR, the repertoire was profiled, and TCRdb retains in-frame clones only, with some absent. This sample has some 250,000 clones, with around nine tenths found just once. The treatment: around 19 received Ad26.COV2.S at low or high dose, single or two shots; 5 received placebo; per-sample allocation not given. At day 63 after the first vaccine or placebo injection, samples were drawn. An Ad26 vector expressing Wuhan-strain SARS-CoV-2 spike served as the vaccine. This sequence was found in a person aged 18 to 59 who received the Ad26.COV2.S COVID-19 vaccine or a placebo. This specimen consisted of peripheral blood, obtained in a trial of Ad26.COV2.S vaccine versus placebo.

The CDR3 sequence is CASRGTDAYEQYF. CDR3 in DNA: TGTGCCAGCAGAGGGACGGATGCCTACGAGCAGTACTTC. This chain uses TRBV12-3 or TRBV12-4 with TRBJ2-7, with D perhaps being TRBD1 or TRBD2 (5 bases each). V lost 6 bases and J 2 bases, leaving 11 bases between the germline ends. The CDR3 sequence is 13 residues long.